The clone carrying this TCR beta chain occurred a few times. As yet, its antigen is unknown. The record originates from a study of blood T cells in healthy people across ages. Study in general: Capture by template switching was about one barcoded beta molecule per two T cells.

Findings of the study overall: Because sorting was not performed, PBMCs prevented conclusive naive versus antigen-experienced comparison. With naive T cell percentage, TCR beta diversity showed a strong correlation. Per million T cells, TCR beta diversity dropped roughly linearly as age increased.

A second PCR, run for about 7 to 11 cycles, used a sample-barcoded 5' primer plus a J-beta primer mix. TCRdb reprocessed the 5' RACE reads via MiXCR and lists one record per CDR3 protein. The sample lists around 690,000 distinct CDR3 sequences; 58% were seen once. CDR1 is SGHTA, CDR2 FQGNSA, per germline. V was cut by 7 bases and J by 5 bases, with 17 bases left in between. This CDR3 spans 14 amino acids. Sequenced material: blood. This sequence was found in a man in his sixties in good health. The V gene is TRBV7-2, the J gene TRBJ1-2; possibly TRBD1 for D (6 bases). This CDR3 is CASTLNRAGYGYTF. DNA of the CDR3: TGTGCCAGCACCTTGAACAGGGCGGGGTATGGCTACACCTTC.